This T cell receptor (beta chain) stems from a study of T-cell reconstitution after alpha-beta-depleted transplantation in children. Study outcomes and limitations: Counts and diversity of T cells one year after transplant came mostly from newly produced T cells.

Unique molecular identifiers were incorporated during preparation of the TCRbeta library. TCRdb used MiXCR to reprocess the PCR reads, holding one entry per CDR3 protein. The repertoire holds some 200,000 distinct CDR3 sequences, with 6.3% as singletons. This clonotype was observed at least ten times. The antigen remains undetermined. The length of the CDR3 is 14 residues. Trimming removed 6 bases from V and 6 bases from J, with 15 bases in between. Per the germline V gene, CDR1 is MNHNS and CDR2 is SASEGT. The receptor comes from a girl under two years old with combined immunodeficiency, due to receive a stem cell transplant. The rearrangement links TRBV6-1 to TRBJ2-1; the D gene is possibly TRBD2 (5 bases). The material sequenced was PBMCs, taken before TCRalphabeta/CD19-depleted stem cell transplant. For the CDR3, the DNA is TGTGCCAGCAGCCCCCGTATACTAGGCAATGAGCAGTTCTTC. This encodes CASSPRILGNEQFF.